This T cell receptor beta chain derives from a study of T cell changes during pregnancy in multiple sclerosis. This CDR3 comprises 14 residues. V was clipped by 5 bases and J by 5 bases, with 14 bases between them. Germline V CDR1 and CDR2: MNHNY, SVGAGI (reference sequence). Using immunoSEQ multiplex PCR, the repertoire was profiled, and TCRdb retains in-frame clones only, with some absent. The data contain around 67,000 clones, about nine tenths of them seen just once; the ten biggest clones take up more than 9%. Source: peripheral blood, taken after pregnancy. The clonotype comes from a female donor in good health, enrolled as a control in a pregnancy study. The chain combines TRBV6-6 with TRBJ2-3; possibly TRBD1 for D (6 bases). The CDR3 coding sequence is TGTGCCAGCAGTCACAGGGTCGCGGGAGATACGCAGTATTTT. Translating it yields CASSHRVAGDTQYF.